This entry describes one T cell receptor (beta chain). The whole isolated RNA underwent reverse transcription, so sequencing captured expressed TCRB transcripts. Some clones are missing from TCRdb's copy, which holds only in-frame ones; the method was immunoSEQ multiplex PCR. The repertoire holds over 500,000 clones, 15% to 18% seen once, with approximately 0.099% in the top ten. Trimming stripped 3 bases from V and 5 bases from J, with 12 bases between. Per germline, CDR1 SQVTM and CDR2 ANQGSEA. There are 13 residues in the CDR3. The data originate from a study of beta chain features in type 1 diabetes.

V gene TRBV29-1 combines with J gene TRBJ2-3; no clear D. The sample was naive CD4+ T cells from blood. This TCR came from a man between 18 and 35 years old in good health. CDR3 protein: CSVEARLVDTQYF. CDR3 coding DNA: TGCAGCGTTGAGGCGAGACTCGTAGATACGCAGTATTTT.